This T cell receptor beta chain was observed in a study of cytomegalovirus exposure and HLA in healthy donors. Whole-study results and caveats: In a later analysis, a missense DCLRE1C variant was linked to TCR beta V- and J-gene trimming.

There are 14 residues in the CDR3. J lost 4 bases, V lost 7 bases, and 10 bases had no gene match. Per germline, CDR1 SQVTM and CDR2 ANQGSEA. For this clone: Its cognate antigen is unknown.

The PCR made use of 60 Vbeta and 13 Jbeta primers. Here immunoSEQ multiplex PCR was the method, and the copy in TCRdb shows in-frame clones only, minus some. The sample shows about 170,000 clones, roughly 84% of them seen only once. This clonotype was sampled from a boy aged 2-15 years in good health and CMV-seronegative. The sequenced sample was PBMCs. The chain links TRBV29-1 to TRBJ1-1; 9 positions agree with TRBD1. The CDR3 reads CSAGGGTGSTEAFF. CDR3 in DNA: TGCAGCGCTGGTGGGGGGACAGGGTCCACTGAAGCTTTCTTT. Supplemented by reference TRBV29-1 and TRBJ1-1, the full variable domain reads SAVISQKPSRDICQRGTSLTIQCQVDSQVTMMFWYRQQPGQSLTLIATANQGSEATYESGFVIDKFPISRPNLTFSTLTVSNMSPEDSSIYLCSAGGGTGSTEAFFGQGTRLTVV.